The 9 T cell receptor beta chains below come from one sample, sequenced in a study of T cell clones after liver transplantation. Clones were read by immunoSEQ multiplex PCR, and TCRdb kept only the in-frame ones, dropping some. The sample shows about 68,000 clones, almost 95% of them seen only once. Source: CD4+ T cells from blood, taken around 27 months after liver transplant. The source of these receptors is a human patient who received a liver transplant. Some T cells may trace back to the graft donor.

The chain recombines TRBV6-5 with TRBJ2-2, with D possibly being TRBD2 (5 bases). The length of the CDR3 is 13 residues. Germline lookup yields CDR1 MNHEY and CDR2 SVGAGI. V shed 6 bases and J shed 8 bases, with 13 bases lying between them. The CDR3 region has the DNA TGTGCCAGCAGCTTACCCCGGGGTGGGGAGCTGTTTTTT. This gives the protein CASSLPRGGELFF.

V usage is TRBV4-3 and J usage is TRBJ2-1; D may be TRBD2 (5 bases). The CDR3 has 13 residues. CDR1 and CDR2 (germline): LGHNA, YSLEER. Trimming pared 0 bases from V and 9 bases from J, leaving 9 bases between. The CDR3 spells CASSQDPRGEQFF. The CDR3 region has the DNA TGCGCCAGCAGCCAAGACCCCCGGGGTGAGCAGTTCTTC.

The chain is built from TRBV5-1 and TRBJ2-7, with unresolved D. Trimming removed 5 bases from V and 2 bases from J, with 5 bases in between. Germline assignment: CDR1 SGHRS and CDR2 YFSETQ. The CDR3 consists of 11 residues. The CDR3 DNA is TGCGCCAGCAGACAGACCTACGAGCAGTACTTC. Its protein product is CASRQTYEQYF.

The rearrangement joins TRBV4-1 to TRBJ2-7; D remains ambiguous. This CDR3 comprises 15 residues. Trimming left V 1 base short and J 5 bases short, with 15 bases between. The germline CDR1 and CDR2 sequences are MGHRA and YSYEKL. CDR3 residues: CASSQASTASHEQYF. In nucleotides, the CDR3 is TGCGCCAGCAGCCAAGCTTCGACTGCATCCCACGAGCAGTACTTC.

The rearrangement joins TRBV4-1 to TRBJ1-3; 9 bases are shared with TRBD1. V shed 1 base and J 8 bases; nucleotides not matched to a gene: 3. The CDR3 loop spans 14 amino acids. The V gene's germline CDR1 is MGHRA and CDR2 YSYEKL. CDR3 in amino acids: CASSQVGQGYTIYF. CDR3 sequence (DNA): TGCGCCAGCAGCCAAGTGGGACAGGGTTACACCATATATTTT.

The chain employs TRBV11-3 and TRBJ2-7; no definite D call. This CDR3 has 13 residues. Trimming took 5 bases from V and 5 from J, leaving 13 bases between them. Germline loops: CDR1 SGHNT, CDR2 YENEEA. CDR3 loop: CASSPSVGNEQYF. The DNA for the CDR3 is TGTGCCAGCAGCCCCTCCGTGGGGAACGAGCAGTACTTC.

The genes are TRBV2 and TRBJ2-5; 7 positions match TRBD1. This CDR3 region has 15 residues. The trim removed 6 bases at V and 1 base at J, leaving 8 bases unmatched. The germline V gene has CDR1 SNHLY and CDR2 FYNNEI. CDR3 residues: CASSPHGQAQETQYF. The DNA of the CDR3 is TGTGCCAGCAGCCCCCATGGACAGGCCCAAGAGACCCAGTACTTC.

The V and J genes are TRBV7-9 and TRBJ1-2, with unresolved D. The ends were cut back, 4 bases at V and 2 bases at J, with 8 bases in the middle. Germline assignment: CDR1 SEHNR and CDR2 FQNEAQ (reference sequence). The CDR3 runs 13 residues. The CDR3 region has the DNA TGTGCCAGCAGCTCGAGAGCCAACTATGGCTACACCTTC. It translates to CASSSRANYGYTF.

This clone was counted between two and nine times. The chain couples TRBV19 to TRBJ1-5; D possibly corresponds to TRBD1 (5 bases). V dropped 7 bases and J dropped 3 bases, with 16 bases sitting between them. Germline CDR1 reads LNHDA; CDR2 reads SQIVND (reference sequence). This CDR3 has 15 residues. CDR3 nucleotides: TGTGCCAGTACCTCCATGGGGGAGTACAATCAGCCCCAGCATTTT. Protein: CASTSMGEYNQPQHF.